This entry is about one TCR beta chain. This sample stems from a study of T cell responses to AZD1222 COVID-19 vaccine. Germline V gives CDR1 SGDLS, CDR2 YYNGEE. Trimming pared 3 bases from V and 8 bases from J, leaving 6 bases between. CDR3 length: 12 amino acids. Generated by immunoSEQ multiplex PCR, the TCRdb table keeps only in-frame clones and is missing some. Among around 78,000 clones listed, 88% were seen once. The chain recombines TRBV9 with TRBJ1-6; D call uncertain. This specimen was peripheral blood, taken on day 0 of MenACWY control vaccination. This sequence originates from an adult in good health. The CDR3, as DNA: TGTGCCAGCAGCGCCTTAGATTCACCCCTCCACTTT. Protein sequence: CASSALDSPLHF.